The T cell receptor beta chain under discussion was sequenced for a study of cytomegalovirus exposure and HLA in healthy donors. Whole-study findings and limits: Specificity for CMV antigens was confirmed in vitro for a few of the CMV-associated chains.

Primers for the PCR totalled 60 Vbeta and 13 Jbeta. Here immunoSEQ multiplex PCR was the method, and the copy in TCRdb shows in-frame clones only, minus some. The table shows fewer than 130,000 clones, with 50% to 65% occurring only once. In regard to this clone: The target antigen is unknown.

This CDR3 comprises 14 residues. CDR1 and CDR2 from the germline V gene are LNHDA and SQIVND (reference sequence). Trimming took 5 bases from V and 0 from J, leaving 11 bases between them. The receptor comes from a man in his thirties or forties in good health and CMV-seropositive. This rearrangement joins TRBV19 to TRBJ2-7; D might be TRBD1 (5 bases). The sample consisted of PBMCs. CDR3 in amino acids: CASSVTTDSYEQYF. The CDR3 nucleotides read TGTGCCAGTAGTGTCACGACAGACTCCTACGAGCAGTACTTC.